One T cell receptor beta chain is described in this entry. MiXCR, run by TCRdb on the 5' RACE reads, gives a single entry per CDR3 protein. The repertoire holds a few hundred thousand distinct CDR3 sequences, less than 25% seen once, with around 9.2% in the top ten. These data originate in a study of T-cell memory formation after mild COVID-19. Study in general: In these data, TCR clusters were largely donor specific.

This CDR3 contains 11 residues. V was clipped by 8 bases and J by 8 bases, with 9 bases between them. Sequencing was done on a sample of PBMCs or a T cell subset sorted from them (not recorded which). The V gene is TRBV12-3 or TRBV12-4, the J gene TRBJ1-4; no firm D call. This clonotype originated in an adult woman who had mild COVID-19 (a few samples of this study predate the infection). Cell type and time point are not known. CDR3 amino acids: CASGLREKLFF. CDR3 nucleotides: TGTGCCAGCGGGCTTCGGGAAAAACTGTTTTTT.